This record looks at one T cell receptor beta chain sequence and its context. There are 14 residues in the CDR3. Trimming stripped 8 bases from V and 5 bases from J, with 13 bases between. CDR1 is MNHEY, CDR2 SVGAGI, per germline. The data derive from a study of blood T cell repertoires in COVID-19. Looking at the study overall: Researchers got acute and convalescent COVID-19 samples from the United States, Italy and Spain.

The method was immunoSEQ multiplex PCR; TCRdb's version includes in-frame clones alone and lacks a portion of them. The data contain some 250,000 clones, approximately 90% of them seen just once; the ten biggest clones take up about 14%. The source is a man younger than 35 who had recovered from COVID-19. The sample was PBMCs or T cells enriched from blood (not recorded which). This chain uses TRBV6-5 with TRBJ1-6, with unresolved D. CDR3 protein: CASSPLEDNSPLHF. For the CDR3, the DNA is TGTGCCAGCTCACCCCTTGAGGATAATTCACCCCTCCACTTT.